The TCR beta chain described here comes from a study of blood T cell repertoires in COVID-19. For the study at large: Material from acute and convalescent COVID-19 was sourced from the United States, Italy and Spain. Nucleic acid was either cDNA or gDNA, and it came from T cells, B-cell-depleted T cells, or PBMCs.

TCRdb's table, derived via immunoSEQ multiplex PCR, lists solely in-frame clones and lacks some. Among approximately 200,000 clones, 88% were seen once, and the ten largest hold 2.7%. This clone was counted ten times or more. The sample carries other DNA sequences with the same CDR3. This CDR3 comprises 14 residues. Germline values: CDR1 SGHRS, CDR2 YFSETQ. Trimming cost V 0 bases and J 6 bases, with 12 bases left between them. This sequence originates from a woman in her fifties or sixties with acute or convalescent COVID-19. The gene calls are TRBV5-1 and TRBJ1-2, with D possibly being TRBD1 (5 bases). The sequencing input was peripheral blood. The chain's CDR3 is CASSLVGVDNGYTF. Written as DNA, the CDR3 is TGCGCCAGCAGCTTGGTGGGTGTGGACAATGGCTACACCTTC.